This TCR beta chain was sequenced in a study of CXCR3-negative and CXCR3-positive naive CD8 T cells. Study observations and caveats: In CXCR3-positive naive cells, the TRB CDR3s were more hydrophobic than in CXCR3-negative naive cells. Naive cells that were CXCR3-negative or CXCR3-positive used TRBV-TRBJ genes alike, while memory cells diverged. With surface CD5 comparable between naive subsets, TCR strength was estimated using properties derived from the TRB CDR3.

Among CD8+ T cells, naive ones were CD45RO-CCR7+CD27+CD95-. This CDR3 has 14 amino acids. Germline V gene data show CDR1 as DFQATT and CDR2 as SNEGSKA (reference sequence). The study made its TRB cDNA libraries by 5' RACE, adding UMI labels. Reanalyzing the 5' RACE reads, TCRdb keeps one entry per CDR3 protein, without DNA. Here the sample table reports about 5,500 distinct CDR3 sequences. This clonotype is labeled medium-sized (0.01 to 0.1%) based on frequency. Its specificity is unknown. Material for sequencing was naive CXCR3- CD8+ T cells from blood. Subset of the sample: CD45RO-CCR7+CD27+CD95- naive CD8+ T cells lacking CXCR3 (TNR3-). The chain couples TRBV20-1 to TRBJ1-1; the TCRdb D gene call, TRBD1, has no DNA to confirm it. The TCR was taken from a human donor in good health. Some clones in this sample may be carry-over from other donors' samples. This CDR3 reads CSPGQGGRDTEAFF.